The 25 T cell receptor beta chains reported below all come from one sample, sequenced in a study of shared clonotypes between healthy human individuals. Generated by immunoSEQ multiplex PCR, the TCRdb table keeps only in-frame clones and is missing some. This sample has 2 million to 3 million clones, with 85% to 95% found just once. Sequencing was done on a sample of naive CD4+ T cells sorted from blood. Regarding subset: CD45RA+ positively selected. The receptors stem from a man aged 18-30 years in good health.

The V gene is TRBV7-3, the J gene TRBJ2-3, with 9 bases identical to TRBD2. V lost 1 base and J lost 3; bases outside the gene matches: 2. The CDR3 totals 15 residues. The germline V gene encodes CDR1 SGHTA and CDR2 FQGTGA. In DNA, the CDR3 is TGTGCCAGCAGCTTAAATGGACTAGCGACAGATACGCAGTATTTT. Translating it yields CASSLNGLATDTQYF.

The chain carries TRBV18 and TRBJ1-1; D gene ambiguous. Germline V gives CDR1 KGHSH, CDR2 LQKENI. The CDR3 is 12 amino acids. V dropped 4 bases and J dropped 7 bases, with 10 bases sitting between them. The CDR3 here is CASSLGLDEAFF. DNA of the CDR3: TGTGCCAGCTCACTCGGTTTGGATGAAGCTTTCTTT.

The V and J genes are TRBV19 and TRBJ2-5; D remains ambiguous. Germline-derived CDR1 and CDR2 are LNHDA and SQIVND (reference sequence). Trimming removed 9 bases at V and 5 bases at J, with 13 bases between. The CDR3 loop spans 12 amino acids. CDR3 amino acids: CASQSPGETQYF. The CDR3, as DNA: TGTGCCAGCCAATCACCTGGGGAGACCCAGTACTTC.

This clone showed up just once. The chain combines TRBV7-3 with TRBJ2-5; the D gene is possibly TRBD2 (6 bases). Trimming stripped 2 bases from V and 5 bases from J, with 12 bases between. Germline CDR1 reads SGHTA; CDR2 reads FQGTGA. This CDR3 has 14 amino acids. Here the CDR3 DNA reads TGTGCCAGCAGCTTAGGTCGGCTAGCGGAGACCCAGTACTTC. Protein product: CASSLGRLAETQYF. Supplemented by reference TRBV7-3 and TRBJ2-5, the full variable domain reads GAGVSQTPSNKVTEKGKYVELRCDPISGHTALYWYRQSLGQGPEFLIYFQGTGAADDSGLPNDRFFAVRPEGSVSTLKIQRTERGDSAVYLCASSLGRLAETQYFGPGTRLLVL.

The rearrangement uses TRBV5-4 and TRBJ1-2; D might be TRBD1 (5 bases). V dropped 4 bases and J dropped 8 bases, with 21 bases sitting between them. This CDR3 region has 15 residues. The germline CDR1 and CDR2 sequences are SGHNT and YYREEE (reference sequence). The CDR3 sequence is CASSPWGDRLEGYTF. CDR3 bases: TGTGCCAGCAGCCCTTGGGGGGACCGACTAGAGGGCTACACCTTC.

The rearrangement links TRBV18 to TRBJ2-2, with D tentatively TRBD1 (5 bases). Looked up from germline, CDR1 is KGHSH and CDR2 is LQKENI. V was clipped by 4 bases and J by 4 bases, with 7 bases between them. This CDR3 spans 13 amino acids. CDR3 sequence reads: CASSHDSTGELFF. The CDR3 DNA sequence: TGTGCCAGCTCACACGACAGCACCGGGGAGCTGTTTTTT.

V gene TRBV10-1 combines with J gene TRBJ2-3; D is uncertain. The ends were cut back, 4 bases at V and 1 base at J, with 9 bases in the middle. The CDR3 loop spans 14 amino acids. CDR1 and CDR2 from the germline V gene are WNHNN and SYGVQD (reference sequence). CDR3 nucleotides: TGCGCCAGCAGTGGTGGGTTTGGCACAGATACGCAGTATTTT. Protein: CASSGGFGTDTQYF.

The chain carries TRBV7-8 and TRBJ2-1, with 12 bases fitting TRBD2. The length of the CDR3 is 16 residues. V shed 2 bases and J 10 bases; nucleotides not matched to a gene: 9. The germline V gene encodes CDR1 SGHVS and CDR2 FQNEAQ. This chain's CDR3 is CASSLQNLAGGPEQFF. The DNA for the CDR3 is TGTGCCAGCAGCTTACAGAATCTAGCGGGAGGGCCCGAGCAGTTCTTC. Based on the CDR3 plus reference TRBV7-8 and TRBJ2-1, the full variable domain is GAGVSQSPRYKVAKRGQDVALRCDPISGHVSLFWYQQALGQGPEFLTYFQNEAQLDKSGLPSDRFFAERPEGSVSTLKIQRTQQEDSAVYLCASSLQNLAGGPEQFFGPGTRLTVL.

The rearrangement links TRBV5-6 to TRBJ2-6; TRBD1 aligns across 9 bases. The CDR3 consists of 18 residues. The ends lost 3 bases at V and 0 bases at J; junction bases unmatched: 7. The germline V gene encodes CDR1 SGHDT and CDR2 YYEEEE. The CDR3 here is CASSSKQGAVSGANVLTF. CDR3 bases: TGTGCCAGCAGCTCAAAACAGGGGGCCGTCTCTGGGGCCAACGTCCTGACTTTC.

The chain joins TRBV7-2 to TRBJ2-1; 8 bases are a match to TRBD1. The CDR3 runs to 14 residues. The trim removed 5 bases at V and 5 bases at J, leaving 5 bases unmatched. Germline V gene sequence: CDR1 SGHTA, CDR2 FQGNSA. Here the CDR3 DNA reads TGTGCCAGCAGCCCCCGGGACAGGAACAATGAGCAGTTCTTC. It yields the protein CASSPRDRNNEQFF.

The gene calls are TRBV9 and TRBJ2-3; 8 nucleotides match TRBD2. Losses at the gene ends were 4 bases for V and 0 bases for J; bases not matched to a gene: 7. The CDR3 runs 16 residues. Germline CDR1 SGDLS, CDR2 YYNGEE. In nucleotides, the CDR3 is TGTGCCAGCAGCCCCCGGGAGGGGCTAAGCACAGATACGCAGTATTTT. This sequence encodes CASSPREGLSTDTQYF.

This chain uses TRBV5-1 with TRBJ2-5; a possible D gene is TRBD2 (5 bases). The CDR3 covers 17 residues. V shed 3 bases and J shed 4 bases, with 22 bases lying between them. The V gene's germline CDR1 is SGHRS and CDR2 YFSETQ. The CDR3 sequence is CASSWAKAKSEGETQYF. CDR3 DNA sequence: TGCGCCAGCAGCTGGGCGAAAGCGAAGAGTGAGGGAGAGACCCAGTACTTC.

The chain couples TRBV5-4 to TRBJ2-3; TRBD1 might be the D (6 bases). The CDR3 spans 15 residues. The germline CDR1 and CDR2 sequences are SGHNT and YYREEE (reference sequence). V lost 4 bases and J lost 5, with 17 bases in between. The CDR3 is CASSLAWGPGDTQYF. CDR3 nucleotides: TGTGCCAGCAGCCTGGCGTGGGGGCCAGGAGATACGCAGTATTTT.

The chain joins TRBV4-3 to TRBJ2-3; 11 bases align to TRBD2. Unmatched junction bases numbered 8, after V lost 4 bases and J lost 2 bases. The germline CDR1 and CDR2 sequences are LGHNA and YSLEER. This CDR3 is built from 17 residues. CDR3 coding DNA: TGCGCCAGCAGCCGTGGGACTAGCGGACTTCCCACAGATACGCAGTATTTT. Translation: CASSRGTSGLPTDTQYF.

This sequence joins TRBV6-1 and TRBJ2-7; TRBD1 agrees at 7 bases. The length of the CDR3 is 14 residues. V trimming: 3 bases; J trimming: 4 bases; junction bases outside the gene matches: 6. Germline values: CDR1 MNHNS, CDR2 SASEGT. The CDR3 sequence: CASSDFGTAYEQYF. The CDR3 DNA is TGTGCCAGCAGTGATTTCGGGACAGCATACGAGCAGTACTTC.

The rearrangement links TRBV19 to TRBJ1-1; D unclear. CDR1 and CDR2 (germline): LNHDA, SQIVND (reference sequence). With 6 bases removed from V and 3 bases from J, the gap between germline ends came to 14 bases. The CDR3 contains 14 residues. The CDR3 bases are TGTGCCAGTAGCTCTAGCGGGGTGGACACTGAAGCTTTCTTT. This sequence encodes CASSSSGVDTEAFF.

The CDR3 loop is CASSLGGTVSLPLEYF. CDR3 in DNA: TGTGCCAGCAGCTTAGGCGGGACAGTCTCCCTCCCCCTAGAGTATTTT. The genes are TRBV7-2 and TRBJ2-3; a weak D match, TRBD1 (7 bases). Germline CDR1 and CDR2: SGHTA and FQGNSA. V shed 1 base and J shed 13 bases, with 24 bases lying between them. The length of the CDR3 is 16 residues.

The chain links TRBV11-2 to TRBJ2-1; D perhaps matches TRBD2 (5 bases). V gave up 1 base and J gave up 6 bases, with 10 bases separating them. Germline CDR1 SGHAT, CDR2 FQNNGV. This CDR3 has 14 amino acids. This CDR3 is CASSLGRATNEQFF. The CDR3 DNA reads TGTGCCAGCAGCTTAGGGCGGGCTACCAATGAGCAGTTCTTC.

V and J are TRBV6-1 and TRBJ1-1; the D is unclear. Germline V gene sequence: CDR1 MNHNS, CDR2 SASEGT. V was shortened by 2 bases and J by 5 bases, with 9 bases between the two germline ends. The CDR3 is made up of 13 amino acids. The CDR3: CASSEILPTEAFF. The CDR3 nucleotides are TGTGCCAGCAGTGAAATCCTCCCGACTGAAGCTTTCTTT.

The chain carries TRBV1 and TRBJ2-4; TRBD2, the table's D call, was not compared with the DNA. TRBV1 is a known pseudogene. The CDR3 totals 12 residues. CDR3 in DNA: TGCACCAGCAGCCCTCCCGGGGACATTCAGTACTTC. This codes for CTSSPPGDIQYF.

The chain links TRBV9 to TRBJ2-1; D is perhaps TRBD1 (6 bases). The germline V gene has CDR1 SGDLS and CDR2 YYNGEE. Trimming removed 6 bases from V and 1 base from J, with 11 bases in between. CDR3 size: 14 residues. The DNA for the CDR3 is TGTGCCAGCACCTCGACAGGATCCTACAATGAGCAGTTCTTC. Amino acid sequence: CASTSTGSYNEQFF.

This sequence joins TRBV11-2 and TRBJ1-4; 8 bases align to TRBD1. Germline V gene data show CDR1 as SGHAT and CDR2 as FQNNGV. V was clipped by 5 bases and J by 6 bases; unmatched bases: 5. This CDR3 region has 14 residues. CDR3 protein: CASSIRDRYEKLFF. CDR3 DNA sequence: TGTGCCAGCAGCATTAGGGACAGGTATGAAAAACTGTTTTTT. Variable domain in full (rest from reference TRBV11-2 and TRBJ1-4): EAGVAQSPRYKIIEKRQSVAFWCNPISGHATLYWYQQILGQGPKLLIQFQNNGVVDDSQLPKDRFSAERLKGVDSTLKIQPAKLEDSAVYLCASSIRDRYEKLFFGSGTQLSVL.

The rearrangement links TRBV18 to TRBJ2-1; 8 positions agree with TRBD1. The ends lost 4 bases at V and 5 bases at J; junction bases unmatched: 7. Germline lookup yields CDR1 KGHSH and CDR2 LQKENI. The CDR3 extends over 15 amino acids. CDR3 in amino acids: CASSLRQGYNNEQFF. The CDR3 nucleotides read TGTGCCAGCTCACTTCGACAGGGGTACAACAATGAGCAGTTCTTC.

This clone was picked up one time. The chain carries TRBV9 and TRBJ2-7; TRBD1 matches at 9 bases. Germline V gene sequence: CDR1 SGDLS, CDR2 YYNGEE. The CDR3 totals 15 residues. The V and J ends lost 0 bases and 1 base, in that order; junction bases with no gene match: 2. CDR3 sequence: CASSVEGQGSYEQYF. Here the CDR3 DNA reads TGTGCCAGCAGCGTAGAGGGACAGGGATCCTACGAGCAGTACTTC.

This chain connects TRBV28 to TRBJ2-7, with 7 bases that match TRBD1. The junction had 13 bases not matched to a gene; V was cut back by 6 bases and J by 2 bases. Germline-derived CDR1 and CDR2 are MDHEN and SYDVKM. This CDR3 region has 16 residues. For the CDR3, the DNA is TGTGCCAGCAGGCCCGTCTTGGGGCAGGGGGCCTACGAGCAGTACTTC. Protein product: CASRPVLGQGAYEQYF.